This T cell receptor (beta chain) derives from a study of T cell responses to AZD1222 COVID-19 vaccine. Produced via immunoSEQ multiplex PCR; TCRdb's table is partial and in-frame only. Of approximately 200,000 clones detected, about nine tenths appear once; the ten largest clones hold about 3.5%. Findings and caveats of the study: Across the whole spike, CD4 TCRs peaked at regions 160-218 and 743-854. A mostly white British donor set with more females was recruited, and clonal diversity was possibly underestimated.

Germline-derived CDR1 and CDR2 are MDHEN and SYDVKM. CDR3 length equals 13 residues. With 5 bases clipped from V and 6 bases from J, the junction kept 6 bases outside the gene matches. Worth noting for this clone: Its antigen remains unidentified.

This clonotype was obtained from an adult who received the AZD1222 COVID-19 vaccine. The rearrangement links TRBV28 to TRBJ1-2; 7 positions agree with TRBD1. The sample in question was peripheral blood, obtained 28 days after the second AZD1222 dose. CDR3 region: CASSPDRVDGYTF. CDR3 in DNA: TGTGCCAGCAGTCCTGACAGGGTTGATGGCTACACCTTC.